The 20 T cell receptor beta chains below were found in one sample sequenced in a study of blood T cell repertoires in COVID-19. The assay was immunoSEQ multiplex PCR, and TCRdb's table has in-frame clones only and misses some. The sample holds under 500,000 clones, around 88% seen once. The sample comprised peripheral blood. The source is a woman aged 25-40 years with acute or convalescent COVID-19.

This rearrangement joins TRBV11-2 to TRBJ2-3, with a weak D call TRBD2 (5 bases). Germline V gene lookup returns CDR1 SGHAT and CDR2 FQNNGV. The CDR3 has 15 amino acids. The V end lost 4 bases, the J end lost 0 bases, and 11 bases lay between the germline ends. In DNA form, the CDR3 reads TGTGCCAGCAGCTCCTCGTGGACTAGCACAGATACGCAGTATTTT. Amino acid sequence: CASSSSWTSTDTQYF.

The V and J genes are TRBV6-5 and TRBJ2-2, with a tentative D call TRBD2 (6 bases). Germline V gene data show CDR1 as MNHEY and CDR2 as SVGAGI. The CDR3 spans 13 residues. The DNA of the CDR3 is TGTTTCGTGGGGGAGGCCGTTATCGGGGAGCTGTTTTTT. It translates to CFVGEAVIGELFF.

The V gene is TRBV19, the J gene TRBJ1-2, with TRBD1 matching 9 bases. Germline V lookup: CDR1 LNHDA, CDR2 SQIVND (reference sequence). The CDR3 runs to 15 residues. J gave up 9 bases and V 4 bases, and 12 bases lay outside the gene matches. In nucleotides, the CDR3 is TGTGCCAGTAGTACTTACAGGGGGCGATCCGGTAGCTACACCTTC. It codes for CASSTYRGRSGSYTF.

The chain employs TRBV28 and TRBJ2-7; 11 bases map to TRBD2. J gave up 4 bases and V 6 bases, and 8 bases lay outside the gene matches. Germline CDR1 reads MDHEN; CDR2 reads SYDVKM. This CDR3 has 15 residues. For the CDR3, the DNA is TGTGCCAGCAGGGTCACTAGCGGGGGCCAATACGAGCAGTACTTC. Translated, it gives CASRVTSGGQYEQYF.

Comments on this clone: Other DNA sequences of this sample code for an identical CDR3. The V gene is TRBV18, the J gene TRBJ1-1; 8 bases are a match to TRBD1. Germline lookup yields CDR1 KGHSH and CDR2 LQKENI. The CDR3 sequence is 14 residues long. Trimming took 6 bases from V and 3 from J; bases not matched to a gene: 6. This CDR3 is CASSPDRGHTEAFF. The CDR3 DNA sequence: TGTGCCAGCTCCCCAGACAGGGGTCACACTGAAGCTTTCTTT.

The gene calls are TRBV6-9 and TRBJ2-2; D not resolved. V was clipped by 10 bases and J by 3 bases, with 9 bases between them. The germline V gene encodes CDR1 MNHGY and CDR2 SVAAGI. The CDR3 is 12 residues long. CDR3 sequence (DNA): TGTGCCACCCAAGAGGACACCGGGGAGCTGTTTTTT. Residues: CATQEDTGELFF.

This sequence joins TRBV6-1 and TRBJ2-4; D remains ambiguous. Germline V CDR1 and CDR2: MNHNS, SASEGT. V gave up 2 bases and J gave up 10 bases, with 15 bases separating them. The CDR3 has 14 amino acids. CDR3 in DNA: TGTGCCAGCAGTGAAATCGGCTTGCAGAGGATTCAGTACTTC. As protein: CASSEIGLQRIQYF.

The chain employs TRBV6-5 and TRBJ2-5; the match to TRBD2 covers 13 bases. Per germline, CDR1 MNHEY and CDR2 SVGAGI. The CDR3 spans 15 residues. The ends lost 5 bases at V and 5 bases at J; junction bases unmatched: 5. CDR3 loop: CASSLGTSGAETQYF. CDR3 DNA: TGTGCCAGCAGTCTGGGGACTAGCGGGGCGGAGACCCAGTACTTC.

This clone has just one count. The CDR3 DNA sequence: TGTGCCTGGAGTGTGGGGGCGGGGGTAGAGACCCAGTACTTC. It translates to CAWSVGAGVETQYF. The rearrangement joins TRBV30 to TRBJ2-5, with D possibly TRBD2 on 7 matching bases. Trimming removed 0 bases at V and 4 bases at J, with 12 bases between. Germline V lookup: CDR1 GTSNPN, CDR2 SVGIG (reference sequence). This CDR3 contains 14 residues.

The genes are TRBV11-2 and TRBJ2-2; D is possibly TRBD1 (6 bases). V lost 1 base and J 7 bases, leaving 16 bases between the germline ends. Germline loops: CDR1 SGHAT, CDR2 FQNNGV. The CDR3 covers 16 residues. The chain's CDR3 is CASSLAQLQGGGELFF. In DNA, the CDR3 is TGTGCCAGCAGCTTAGCCCAACTACAGGGCGGCGGGGAGCTGTTTTTT.

The chain joins TRBV19 to TRBJ2-5, with a tentative D call TRBD2 (5 bases). Germline values: CDR1 LNHDA, CDR2 SQIVND (reference sequence). The CDR3 contains 15 residues. With 4 bases removed from V and 4 bases from J, the gap between germline ends came to 16 bases. The CDR3 loop is CASSSTSAGRETQYF. The CDR3 coding sequence is TGTGCCAGTAGTAGCACCTCGGCGGGTAGAGAGACCCAGTACTTC.

This rearrangement joins TRBV3-1 (or the pseudogene TRBV3-2) to TRBJ1-4; D is uncertain. V dropped 4 bases and J dropped 4 bases, with 10 bases sitting between them. Germline V gene data show CDR1 as LGHDT and CDR2 as YNNKEL (reference sequence). CDR3 length: 14 amino acids. The CDR3 spells CASSPQVLNEKLFF. The CDR3 DNA reads as TGTGCCAGCAGCCCTCAGGTACTTAATGAAAAACTGTTTTTT.

The chain joins TRBV7-9 to TRBJ2-7; TRBD1 aligns across 7 bases. The ends lost 5 bases at V and 6 bases at J; junction bases unmatched: 7. The CDR3 spans 13 residues. In germline, CDR1 is SEHNR, CDR2 FQNEAQ (reference sequence). Here the CDR3 DNA reads TGTGCCAGCAGCGCGCCACAGGGGCCCGAGCAGTACTTC. Protein sequence: CASSAPQGPEQYF.

This chain connects TRBV7-8 to TRBJ1-3; D is undetermined. CDR1 is SGHVS and CDR2 is FQNEAQ in the germline V gene. This CDR3 is 16 amino acids long. V shed 5 bases and J shed 3 bases, with 17 bases lying between them. CDR3 protein: CASSPRPHQDGNTIYF. CDR3 bases: TGTGCCAGCAGCCCACGCCCCCATCAGGATGGAAACACCATATATTTT. Together with reference TRBV7-8 and TRBJ1-3, the CDR3 gives the full variable domain: GAGVSQSPRYKVAKRGQDVALRCDPISGHVSLFWYQQALGQGPEFLTYFQNEAQLDKSGLPSDRFFAERPEGSVSTLKIQRTQQEDSAVYLCASSPRPHQDGNTIYFGEGSWLTVV.

The rearrangement links TRBV9 to TRBJ2-5, with a weak D call TRBD2 (7 bases). CDR3 length: 15 amino acids. CDR1 SGDLS and CDR2 YYNGEE come from the germline V gene. V was cut by 3 bases and J by 1 base, with 13 bases left in between. CDR3 amino acids: CASSDLGGAQETQYF. The CDR3 DNA sequence: TGTGCCAGCAGCGATCTTGGGGGGGCCCAAGAGACCCAGTACTTC.

This sequence joins TRBV7-9 and TRBJ2-2, with D possibly being TRBD2 (6 bases). CDR3 length: 14 residues. Germline V gene lookup returns CDR1 SEHNR and CDR2 FQNEAQ (reference sequence). V lost 4 bases to trimming and J lost 6 bases, with 12 bases between them. Here the CDR3 reads CASSWGVDAGELFF. The CDR3 DNA follows: TGTGCCAGCAGCTGGGGGGTTGACGCCGGGGAGCTGTTTTTT.

The gene calls are TRBV5-6 and TRBJ2-5; 7 nucleotides align to TRBD1. V was pared by 1 base and J by 1 base, with 4 bases of the junction left unmatched. Germline assignment: CDR1 SGHDT and CDR2 YYEEEE. The CDR3 spans 15 residues. CDR3 in amino acids: CASSLRGQLQETQYF. In DNA, the CDR3 is TGTGCCAGCAGCTTGAGGGGACAGCTCCAAGAGACCCAGTACTTC. Full variable domain (outside the CDR3, taken from reference TRBV5-6 and TRBJ2-5): DAGVTQSPTHLIKTRGQQVTLRCSPKSGHDTVSWYQQALGQGPQFIFQYYEEEERQRGNFPDRFSGHQFPNYSSELNVNALLLGDSALYLCASSLRGQLQETQYFGPGTRLLVL.

This rearrangement joins TRBV24-1 to TRBJ2-2; D perhaps matches TRBD1 (6 bases). V lost 7 bases to trimming and J lost 5 bases, with 13 bases between them. The CDR3 length is 14 residues. Germline values: CDR1 KGHDR, CDR2 SFDVKD. The DNA for the CDR3 is TGTGCCACCAGGGCACAGGGCCGGACCGGGGAGCTGTTTTTT. Translating gives CATRAQGRTGELFF.

This chain connects TRBV7-8 to TRBJ2-2; a weak D match, TRBD1 (6 bases). Trimming removed 2 bases at V and 4 bases at J, with 14 bases between. Germline V gives CDR1 SGHVS, CDR2 FQNEAQ. The CDR3 length is 16 residues. CDR3 DNA sequence: TGTGCCAGCAGCTTACTTATGGGACAACTCACCGGGGAGCTGTTTTTT. Translating gives CASSLLMGQLTGELFF.

The rearrangement links TRBV4-1 to TRBJ1-6; a weak D match, TRBD1 (5 bases). The germline V gene encodes CDR1 MGHRA and CDR2 YSYEKL. V shed 6 bases and J shed 8 bases, with 17 bases lying between them. The CDR3 is 15 residues long. In DNA form, the CDR3 reads TGCGCCAGCAGTCAAATACAGGTTAAGGATTCACCCCTCCACTTT. It translates to CASSQIQVKDSPLHF.